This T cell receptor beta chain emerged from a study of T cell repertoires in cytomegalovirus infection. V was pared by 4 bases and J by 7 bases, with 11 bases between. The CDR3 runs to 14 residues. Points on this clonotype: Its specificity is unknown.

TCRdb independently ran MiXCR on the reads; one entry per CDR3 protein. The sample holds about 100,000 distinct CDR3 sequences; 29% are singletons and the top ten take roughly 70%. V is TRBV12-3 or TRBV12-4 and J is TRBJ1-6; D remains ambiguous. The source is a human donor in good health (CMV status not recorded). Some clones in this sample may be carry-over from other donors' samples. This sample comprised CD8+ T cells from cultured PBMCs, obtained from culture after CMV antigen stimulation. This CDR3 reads CASSWSNKNSPLHF. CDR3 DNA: TGTGCCAGCAGTTGGTCGAACAAGAATTCACCCCTCCACTTT.